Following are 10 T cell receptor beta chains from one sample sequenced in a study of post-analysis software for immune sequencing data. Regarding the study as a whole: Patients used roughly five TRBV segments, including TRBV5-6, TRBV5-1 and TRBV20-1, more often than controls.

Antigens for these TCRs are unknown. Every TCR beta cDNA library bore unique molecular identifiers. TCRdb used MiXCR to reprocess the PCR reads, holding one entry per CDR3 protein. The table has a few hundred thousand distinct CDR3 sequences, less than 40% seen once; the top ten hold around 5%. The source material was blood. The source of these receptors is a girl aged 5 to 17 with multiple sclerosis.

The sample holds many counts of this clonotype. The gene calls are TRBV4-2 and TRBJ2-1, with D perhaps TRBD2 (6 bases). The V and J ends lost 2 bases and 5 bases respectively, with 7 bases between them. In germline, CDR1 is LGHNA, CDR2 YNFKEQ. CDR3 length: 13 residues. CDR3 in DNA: TGTGCCAGCAGCCAAACGGGAGACAATGAGCAGTTCTTC. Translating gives CASSQTGDNEQFF.

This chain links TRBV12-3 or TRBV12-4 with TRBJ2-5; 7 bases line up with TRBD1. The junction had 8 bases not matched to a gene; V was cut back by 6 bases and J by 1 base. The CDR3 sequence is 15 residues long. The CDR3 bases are TGTGCCAGCAGCCGCCCTGGGACAGCCCAAGAGACCCAGTACTTC. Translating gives CASSRPGTAQETQYF.

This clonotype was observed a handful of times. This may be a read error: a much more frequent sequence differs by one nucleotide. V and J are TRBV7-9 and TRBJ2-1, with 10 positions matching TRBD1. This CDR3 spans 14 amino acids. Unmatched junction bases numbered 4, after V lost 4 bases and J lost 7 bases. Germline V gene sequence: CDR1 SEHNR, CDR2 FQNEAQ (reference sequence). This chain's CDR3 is CASSWDRGGNEQFF. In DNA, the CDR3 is TGTGCCAGCAGCTGGGACAGGGGTGGGAATGAGCAGTTCTTC.

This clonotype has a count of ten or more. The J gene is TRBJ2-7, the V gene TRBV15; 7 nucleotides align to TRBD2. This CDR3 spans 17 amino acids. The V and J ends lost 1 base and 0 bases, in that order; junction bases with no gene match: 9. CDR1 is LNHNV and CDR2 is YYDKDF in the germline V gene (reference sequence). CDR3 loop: CATSRGLAVMSSYEQYF. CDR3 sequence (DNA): TGTGCCACCAGCAGAGGCCTAGCGGTCATGAGCTCCTACGAGCAGTACTTC.

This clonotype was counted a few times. CDR3: CASHTGAATEAFF. The CDR3 coding sequence is TGTGCCAGCCATACAGGGGCGGCCACTGAAGCTTTCTTT. V is TRBV12-3 or TRBV12-4 and J is TRBJ1-1; 7 nucleotides agree with TRBD1. The V segment lost 8 bases and the J segment 4 bases; nucleotides outside the gene matches: 7. This CDR3 spans 13 amino acids.

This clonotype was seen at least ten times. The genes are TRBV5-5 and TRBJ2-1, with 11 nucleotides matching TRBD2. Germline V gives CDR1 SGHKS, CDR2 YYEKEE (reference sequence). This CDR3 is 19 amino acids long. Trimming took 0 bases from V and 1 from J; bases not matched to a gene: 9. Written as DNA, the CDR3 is TGTGCCAGCAGCTTGGCGGCTAGCGGGAGGCTGCAATCCTACAATGAGCAGTTCTTC. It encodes CASSLAASGRLQSYNEQFF.

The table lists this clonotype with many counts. CDR3 DNA sequence: TGCGCCAGCAGCCAAGATTTGGGACTGGTTATGGACACCTTC. Amino acid sequence: CASSQDLGLVMDTF. The V and J genes are TRBV4-1 and TRBJ1-2; D is possibly TRBD1 (5 bases). The V gene's germline CDR1 is MGHRA and CDR2 YSYEKL. The CDR3 is 14 residues long. V lost 0 bases and J 12 bases, leaving 17 bases between the germline ends.

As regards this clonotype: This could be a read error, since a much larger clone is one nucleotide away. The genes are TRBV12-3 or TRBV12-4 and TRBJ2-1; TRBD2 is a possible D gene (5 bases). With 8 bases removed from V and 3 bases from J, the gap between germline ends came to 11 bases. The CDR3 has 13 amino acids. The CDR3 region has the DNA TGTGCCAGCGGCCGCCGGGACTACAATGAGCAGTTCTTC. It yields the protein CASGRRDYNEQFF.

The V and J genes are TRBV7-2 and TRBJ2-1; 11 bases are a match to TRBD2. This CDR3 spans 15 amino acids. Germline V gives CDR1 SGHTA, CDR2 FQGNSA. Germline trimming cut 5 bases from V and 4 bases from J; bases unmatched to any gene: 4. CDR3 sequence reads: CASSKTSGIYNEQFF. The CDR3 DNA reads TGTGCCAGCAGCAAGACTAGCGGGATTTACAATGAGCAGTTCTTC.

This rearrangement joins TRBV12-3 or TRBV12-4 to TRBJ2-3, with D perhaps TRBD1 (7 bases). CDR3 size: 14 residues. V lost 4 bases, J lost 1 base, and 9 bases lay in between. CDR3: CASSCRGGTDTQYF. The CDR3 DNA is TGTGCCAGCAGTTGCAGGGGGGGCACAGATACGCAGTATTTT.